What follows are 32 T cell receptor beta chains derived from one specimen sequenced in a study of cytomegalovirus exposure and HLA in healthy donors. The PCR used 60 Vbeta and 13 Jbeta primers. TCRdb's table, derived via immunoSEQ multiplex PCR, lists solely in-frame clones and lacks some. The sample holds around 80,000 clones; 60% to 80% are singletons and the top ten take nearly 6%. Sequenced sample: PBMCs. These receptors were collected from a female donor in good health and CMV-seronegative.

This clone was observed a single time. This chain joins TRBV28 and TRBJ1-2; the D gene is possibly TRBD1 (6 bases). Deletions cut 0 bases from V and 4 bases from J, with 9 bases between. There are 14 residues in the CDR3. Germline-derived CDR1 and CDR2 are MDHEN and SYDVKM. Written as DNA, the CDR3 is TGTGCCAGCAGTTTATGGGACAGCGGCTATGGCTACACCTTC. Protein sequence: CASSLWDSGYGYTF.

The gene calls are TRBV27 and TRBJ2-7; 12 bases align to TRBD2. The germline V gene has CDR1 MNHEY and CDR2 SMNVEV (reference sequence). This CDR3 contains 13 residues. Trimming at V came to 6 bases and at J to 6 bases, leaving 3 bases not matched to a gene. The CDR3: CASSRLAGAEQYF. The CDR3, as DNA: TGTGCCAGCAGCAGACTAGCGGGAGCCGAGCAGTACTTC.

CDR3 nucleotide sequence: TGTGCCAGCAGCTTATCATCCGTAGCGGGAGGCACAGATACGCAGTATTTT. Protein: CASSLSSVAGGTDTQYF. This sequence joins TRBV11-2 and TRBJ2-3, with TRBD2 identical over 9 bases. CDR3 length: 17 residues. Germline assignment: CDR1 SGHAT and CDR2 FQNNGV. Trimming cost V 2 bases and J 1 base; bases outside gene matches: 7.

The rearrangement joins TRBV4-2 to TRBJ1-1; TRBD1 aligns across 8 bases. The V and J ends lost 2 bases and 11 bases, in that order; junction bases with no gene match: 10. The germline V gene encodes CDR1 LGHNA and CDR2 YNFKEQ. The CDR3 is 14 amino acids. In nucleotides, the CDR3 is TGTGCCAGCAGCCAATCAGGACAGGGTACACGGGCTTTCTTT. Amino acid sequence: CASSQSGQGTRAFF.

The chain employs TRBV5-1 and TRBJ2-3; TRBD1 might be the D (6 bases). The ends were cut back, 4 bases at V and 5 bases at J, with 14 bases in the middle. Germline V CDR1 and CDR2: SGHRS, YFSETQ. CDR3 length equals 14 residues. In nucleotides, the CDR3 is TGCGCCAGCAGCACCGGGACACCGAAAGATACGCAGTATTTT. Amino acids: CASSTGTPKDTQYF. Filled out from reference TRBV5-1 and TRBJ2-3, the complete variable domain reads KAGVTQTPRYLIKTRGQQVTLSCSPISGHRSVSWYQQTPGQGLQFLFEYFSETQRNKGNFPGRFSGRQFSNSRSEMNVSTLELGDSALYLCASSTGTPKDTQYFGPGTRLTVL.

This clone came up once. The chain has TRBV6-1 and TRBJ1-2; 12 positions match TRBD1. CDR3 length: 15 amino acids. Per germline, CDR1 MNHNS and CDR2 SASEGT. J was trimmed by 4 bases and V by 6 bases; bases with no gene match: 6. The CDR3 loop is CASSIGTGGRYGYTF. CDR3 coding DNA: TGTGCCAGCAGCATCGGGACAGGGGGCCGCTATGGCTACACCTTC.

This chain links TRBV28 with TRBJ1-3; D unresolved. CDR3 length: 14 residues. Germline CDR1 and CDR2: MDHEN and SYDVKM. The V and J ends lost 3 bases and 0 bases respectively, with 6 bases between them. As DNA, the CDR3 is TGTGCCAGCAGTTTGTCAGGCTCTGGAAACACCATATATTTT. This codes for CASSLSGSGNTIYF.

This clone has only one observation. The chain has TRBV25-1 and TRBJ2-3; 7 positions match TRBD2. Germline V gene data show CDR1 as MGHDK and CDR2 as SYGVNS. The CDR3 is made up of 16 amino acids. The junction had 11 bases not matched to a gene; V was cut back by 8 bases and J by 0 bases. The CDR3 reads CASRPWEGLSTDTQYF. CDR3 DNA: TGTGCCAGCCGTCCCTGGGAGGGGCTAAGCACAGATACGCAGTATTTT.

This sequence joins TRBV7-8 and TRBJ2-7; D call uncertain. Trimming shortened V by 0 bases and J by 3 bases, and 9 bases separated the two germline ends. Germline loops: CDR1 SGHVS, CDR2 FQNEAQ. This CDR3 contains 14 residues. The CDR3 DNA reads as TGTGCCAGCAGCTTAGCAGAACAGTACTACGAGCAGTACTTC. Translation gives CASSLAEQYYEQYF.

V gene TRBV2 combines with J gene TRBJ2-7; D not resolved. The length of the CDR3 is 14 residues. Trimming pared 9 bases from V and 1 base from J, leaving 16 bases between. CDR1 and CDR2 (germline): SNHLY, FYNNEI. CDR3 amino acids: CASRDSPPSYEQYF. The CDR3, as DNA: TGTGCCAGTAGAGACTCGCCGCCTTCCTACGAGCAGTACTTC. The full variable domain, rest sourced from reference TRBV2 and TRBJ2-7, is EPEVTQTPSHQVTQMGQEVILRCVPISNHLYFYWYRQILGQKVEFLVSFYNNEISEKSEIFDDQFSVERPDGSNFTLKIRSTKLEDSAMYFCASRDSPPSYEQYFGPGTRLTVT.

This clone was counted a single time. This chain links TRBV7-8 with TRBJ1-5; D is undetermined. The ends were cut back, 0 bases at V and 4 bases at J, with 13 bases in the middle. The CDR3 has 16 residues. Looked up from germline, CDR1 is SGHVS and CDR2 is FQNEAQ. The CDR3 sequence: CASSLALGEGNQPQHF. CDR3 nucleotides: TGTGCCAGCAGCTTAGCGCTGGGCGAAGGAAATCAGCCCCAGCATTTT. Full variable domain (remainder filled in from reference TRBV7-8 and TRBJ1-5): GAGVSQSPRYKVAKRGQDVALRCDPISGHVSLFWYQQALGQGPEFLTYFQNEAQLDKSGLPSDRFFAERPEGSVSTLKIQRTQQEDSAVYLCASSLALGEGNQPQHFGDGTRLSIL.

CDR3 bases: TGTGCCAGCAGTGAAAGCGGCGCAGATACGCAGTATTTT. Protein product: CASSESGADTQYF. The rearrangement uses TRBV25-1 and TRBJ2-3, with a weak D call TRBD2 (5 bases). V shed 2 bases and J shed 4 bases, with 7 bases lying between them. CDR1 MGHDK and CDR2 SYGVNS come from the germline V gene. CDR3 length: 13 amino acids. Full variable domain (missing parts from reference TRBV25-1 and TRBJ2-3): EADIYQTPRYLVIGTGKKITLECSQTMGHDKMYWYQQDPGMELHLIHYSYGVNSTEKGDLSSESTVSRIRTEHFPLTLESARPSHTSQYLCASSESGADTQYFGPGTRLTVL.

The chain couples TRBV20-1 to TRBJ1-2; 9 bases align to TRBD1. CDR3 size: 11 residues. CDR1 is DFQATT and CDR2 is SNEGSKA in the germline V gene (reference sequence). J gave up 14 bases and V 1 base, and 5 bases lay outside the gene matches. The chain's CDR3 is CSARAGTGKTF. The DNA for the CDR3 is TGCAGTGCTAGAGCCGGGACAGGGAAAACCTTC.

This clone was seen a handful of times. The gene calls are TRBV7-9 and TRBJ1-1, with 9 bases aligning to TRBD1. Germline V CDR1 and CDR2: SEHNR, FQNEAQ (reference sequence). The J segment lost 8 bases and the V segment lost 9 bases, leaving 10 bases of the junction unmatched. The CDR3 has 13 residues. CDR3: CASEWSGQGEAFF. The CDR3 coding sequence is TGTGCCAGTGAGTGGTCAGGACAGGGGGAAGCTTTCTTT.

This clone is a singleton in its sample. The genes are TRBV5-1 and TRBJ2-1; D is unclear. Trimming cost V 5 bases and J 0 bases, with 15 bases left between them. Germline V gene data show CDR1 as SGHRS and CDR2 as YFSETQ. There are 16 residues in the CDR3. The CDR3 here is CASRMNGLSSYNEQFF. For the CDR3, the DNA is TGCGCCAGCAGGATGAACGGTTTAAGCTCCTACAATGAGCAGTTCTTC.

The chain combines TRBV6-1 with TRBJ2-3; D gene uncertain. CDR1 MNHNS and CDR2 SASEGT come from the germline V gene. The CDR3 is 13 amino acids. Trimming removed 6 bases from V and 7 bases from J, with 14 bases in between. The CDR3 nucleotides read TGTGCCAGCAGCACCTCCCTAGACCATACGCAGTATTTT. This gives the protein CASSTSLDHTQYF.

This rearrangement joins TRBV30 to TRBJ1-6; unclear D gene. Germline V gives CDR1 GTSNPN, CDR2 SVGIG (reference sequence). This CDR3 is built from 14 residues. V lost 6 bases and J lost 10, with 19 bases in between. The CDR3 sequence: CACDEGRLGSPLHF. Written as DNA, the CDR3 is TGTGCCTGTGACGAGGGCAGGCTGGGATCACCCCTCCACTTT.

This sequence joins TRBV6-1 and TRBJ2-7; TRBD2 aligns across 10 bases. Germline V gives CDR1 MNHNS, CDR2 SASEGT. Losses at the gene ends were 1 base for V and 4 bases for J; bases not matched to a gene: 10. The length of the CDR3 is 17 residues. The CDR3 DNA sequence: TGTGCCAGCAGTGAAGTGGGGTCTGGACTAGCGGTTTACGAGCAGTACTTC. As protein: CASSEVGSGLAVYEQYF.

The rearrangement links TRBV18 to TRBJ2-5, with D possibly being TRBD1 (5 bases). V was trimmed by 0 bases and J by 4 bases, leaving 12 bases between them. The CDR3 has 15 amino acids. From germline, CDR1 is KGHSH and CDR2 LQKENI. The CDR3 sequence is CASSPPRGTPETQYF. In nucleotides, the CDR3 is TGTGCCAGCTCACCACCAAGGGGCACCCCAGAGACCCAGTACTTC. Full variable domain (outside the CDR3, taken from reference TRBV18 and TRBJ2-5): NAGVMQNPRHLVRRRGQEARLRCSPMKGHSHVYWYRQLPEEGLKFMVYLQKENIIDESGMPKERFSAEFPKEGPSILRIQQVVRGDSAAYFCASSPPRGTPETQYFGPGTRLLVL.

V is TRBV30 and J is TRBJ2-1; D is undetermined. The germline gives CDR1 GTSNPN, CDR2 SVGIG (reference sequence). V was shortened by 0 bases and J by 7 bases, with 4 bases between the two germline ends. The CDR3 sequence is 11 residues long. CDR3 loop: CAWSVRNEQFF. The CDR3 bases are TGTGCCTGGAGTGTCAGGAATGAGCAGTTCTTC.

CDR3 sequence (DNA): TGTGCCAGCAGCCCGGACATAGGGGAAGCCGGGGAGCTGTTTTTT. It encodes CASSPDIGEAGELFF. V is TRBV7-3 and J is TRBJ2-2, with D possibly being TRBD1 (5 bases). The CDR3 has 15 amino acids. Trimming shortened V by 5 bases and J by 6 bases, and 16 bases separated the two germline ends. Germline V gene data show CDR1 as SGHTA and CDR2 as FQGTGA.

The sample holds a few counts of this clone. The chain combines TRBV5-8 with TRBJ2-7; D perhaps matches TRBD1 (5 bases). Trimming shortened V by 4 bases and J by 4 bases, and 9 bases separated the two germline ends. The CDR3 length is 12 residues. Germline V gives CDR1 SGHTS, CDR2 YDEGEE. The CDR3 DNA sequence: TGTGCCAGCAGCCGCAGACAGTACGAGCAGTACTTC. This codes for CASSRRQYEQYF.

The CDR3 sequence is CASSLVAGGDQETQYF. Here the CDR3 DNA reads TGTGCCAGCAGCTTGGTTGCCGGGGGGGACCAAGAGACCCAGTACTTC. The chain uses TRBV5-4 and TRBJ2-5; 8 bases align to TRBD2. The CDR3 runs 16 residues. Trimming took 0 bases from V and 0 from J; bases not matched to a gene: 4. The germline gives CDR1 SGHNT, CDR2 YYREEE (reference sequence). Complete variable domain (other parts from reference TRBV5-4 and TRBJ2-5): ETGVTQSPTHLIKTRGQQVTLRCSSQSGHNTVSWYQQALGQGPQFIFQYYREEENGRGNFPPRFSGLQFPNYSSELNVNALELDDSALYLCASSLVAGGDQETQYFGPGTRLLVL.

V and J are TRBV28 and TRBJ1-2; tentatively, D is TRBD1 (5 bases). V gave up 4 bases and J gave up 1 base, with 10 bases separating them. Germline assignment: CDR1 MDHEN and CDR2 SYDVKM. This CDR3 has 14 amino acids. The CDR3 spells CASSYSGGNYGYTF. Here the CDR3 DNA reads TGTGCCAGCAGTTACAGCGGGGGTAACTATGGCTACACCTTC.

This clone showed up just once. This chain's CDR3 is CASSPRTRGQGQPYEQYF. CDR3 DNA sequence: TGTGCCAGCAGCCCCAGGACCCGAGGGCAGGGGCAACCCTACGAGCAGTACTTC. The rearrangement joins TRBV16 to TRBJ2-7; D is perhaps TRBD1 (6 bases). Germline CDR1 KGHSY, CDR2 FQNENV. The CDR3 contains 18 residues. Trimming pared 4 bases from V and 2 bases from J, leaving 24 bases between.

In its sample, this clone was seen a few times. The CDR3 DNA sequence: TGTGCCAGCAGGGGTCAGGGCCCCTACGAGCAGTACTTC. Translating it yields CASRGQGPYEQYF. This chain uses TRBV2 with TRBJ2-7; TRBD1 might be the D (5 bases). Per germline, CDR1 SNHLY and CDR2 FYNNEI. CDR3 length: 13 residues. Trimming shortened V by 6 bases and J by 2 bases, and 11 bases separated the two germline ends.

The chain carries TRBV9 and TRBJ2-3; 14 bases are a match to TRBD2. V gave up 3 bases and J gave up 5 bases; unmatched junction bases: 8. The germline gives CDR1 SGDLS, CDR2 YYNGEE. This CDR3 has 17 residues. The CDR3 here is CASSGLGLAGEQDTQYF. The DNA of the CDR3 is TGTGCCAGCAGCGGCCTGGGACTAGCGGGAGAACAAGATACGCAGTATTTT. The full variable domain, with the rest looked up from reference TRBV9 and TRBJ2-3, is DSGVTQTPKHLITATGQRVTLRCSPRSGDLSVYWYQQSLDQGLQFLIQYYNGEERAKGNILERFSAQQFPDLHSELNLSSLELGDSALYFCASSGLGLAGEQDTQYFGPGTRLTVL.

This sequence joins TRBV18 and TRBJ1-1, with TRBD1 as a possible D gene (5 bases). V was trimmed by 7 bases and J by 0 bases, leaving 15 bases between them. The CDR3 totals 15 residues. Germline lookup yields CDR1 KGHSH and CDR2 LQKENI. For the CDR3, the DNA is TGTGCCAGCTTGGCGGGGGGTGGAATGAACACTGAAGCTTTCTTT. Protein: CASLAGGGMNTEAFF.

The chain is built from TRBV19 and TRBJ1-5; weak D call: TRBD1 (5 bases). V lost 7 bases and J 4 bases, leaving 17 bases between the germline ends. Per the germline V gene, CDR1 is LNHDA and CDR2 is SQIVND (reference sequence). This CDR3 is built from 15 residues. Written as DNA, the CDR3 is TGTGCCAGTACCATCGTCGGCAGGGCGAATCAGCCCCAGCATTTT. Translated: CASTIVGRANQPQHF. The whole variable domain, filled in from reference TRBV19 and TRBJ1-5, reads DGGITQSPKYLFRKEGQNVTLSCEQNLNHDAMYWYRQDPGQGLRLIYYSQIVNDFQKGDIAEGYSVSREKKESFPLTVTSAQKNPTAFYLCASTIVGRANQPQHFGDGTRLSIL.

V and J are TRBV5-1 and TRBJ2-5; TRBD2 aligns across 8 bases. CDR3 length equals 15 residues. V shed 0 bases, J shed 1 base, and the junction held 2 bases outside the gene matches. Germline assignment: CDR1 SGHRS and CDR2 YFSETQ. This chain's CDR3 is CASSLAGLAQETQYF. CDR3 in DNA: TGCGCCAGCAGCTTGGCCGGACTAGCCCAAGAGACCCAGTACTTC. Full variable domain (rest looked up from reference TRBV5-1 and TRBJ2-5): KAGVTQTPRYLIKTRGQQVTLSCSPISGHRSVSWYQQTPGQGLQFLFEYFSETQRNKGNFPGRFSGRQFSNSRSEMNVSTLELGDSALYLCASSLAGLAQETQYFGPGTRLLVL.

There are a few counts of this clone. The chain employs TRBV7-6 and TRBJ2-7; 7 bases match TRBD2. This CDR3 is built from 18 residues. V lost 4 bases, J lost 0 bases, and 15 bases stayed unmatched. Germline loops: CDR1 SGHVS, CDR2 FNYEAQ. The CDR3 region has the DNA TGTGCCAGCAGCTCCATCCCACCTAGCGGTCTGAGCTCCTACGAGCAGTACTTC. This codes for CASSSIPPSGLSSYEQYF.

This clone was seen a handful of times. The chain employs TRBV25-1 and TRBJ1-5; tentative D call: TRBD1 (5 bases). Between the trimmed V and J ends, which lost 8 bases and 9 bases, there was a span of 8 bases. The CDR3 sequence is 10 residues long. Germline V CDR1 and CDR2: MGHDK, SYGVNS. The chain's CDR3 is CASGASPQHF. The CDR3 DNA sequence: TGTGCCAGCGGGGCCTCGCCCCAGCATTTT. Variable domain in full (rest from reference TRBV25-1 and TRBJ1-5): EADIYQTPRYLVIGTGKKITLECSQTMGHDKMYWYQQDPGMELHLIHYSYGVNSTEKGDLSSESTVSRIRTEHFPLTLESARPSHTSQYLCASGASPQHFGDGTRLSIL.